The 29 T cell receptor beta chains below were found in one sample sequenced in a study of blood T cell repertoires in COVID-19. Generated by immunoSEQ multiplex PCR, the TCRdb table keeps only in-frame clones and is missing some. The data show about 160,000 clones, with 75% to 80% seen just once and approximately 14% held by the top ten. The sequencing input was peripheral blood. The receptors come from a woman of 80 years or more with acute or convalescent COVID-19.

This rearrangement joins TRBV28 to TRBJ1-1; the match to TRBD1 covers 8 bases. The ends lost 7 bases at V and 6 bases at J; junction bases unmatched: 19. CDR3 length equals 17 residues. The V gene's germline CDR1 is MDHEN and CDR2 SYDVKM. For the CDR3, the DNA is TGTGCCAGCACTAGACAGGGGCAAATTCCGGATTCATCTGAAGCTTTCTTT. Its protein product is CASTRQGQIPDSSEAFF.

This clone was picked up a small number of times. The V and J genes are TRBV5-1 and TRBJ1-6; 9 bases agree with TRBD1. The CDR3 runs to 15 residues. V dropped 3 bases and J dropped 9; count of bases not matched to a gene: 7. Germline values: CDR1 SGHRS, CDR2 YFSETQ. The CDR3 loop reads CASSSNRGQGSPLHF. For the CDR3, the DNA is TGCGCCAGCAGCTCGAACAGGGGGCAAGGTTCACCCCTCCACTTT. The variable domain in full, with the rest retrieved from reference TRBV5-1 and TRBJ1-6, is KAGVTQTPRYLIKTRGQQVTLSCSPISGHRSVSWYQQTPGQGLQFLFEYFSETQRNKGNFPGRFSGRQFSNSRSEMNVSTLELGDSALYLCASSSNRGQGSPLHFGNGTRLTVT.

The chain is built from TRBV12-3 or TRBV12-4 and TRBJ1-1; unclear D gene. V gave up 3 bases and J gave up 2 bases, with 7 bases separating them. The CDR3 runs to 13 residues. The CDR3 DNA is TGTGCCAGCAGTTTCGGGAGCAACACTGAAGCTTTCTTT. This codes for CASSFGSNTEAFF.

The chain recombines TRBV19 with TRBJ2-2; possible D gene TRBD1, 5 bases. CDR1 and CDR2 from the germline V gene are LNHDA and SQIVND (reference sequence). This CDR3 region has 12 residues. The V end was cut by 7 bases, the J end by 6 bases, with 9 bases between. CDR3 nucleotides: TGTGCCAGTAAAATAGGGGCCGGGGAGCTGTTTTTT. This encodes CASKIGAGELFF. Full variable domain (missing parts from reference TRBV19 and TRBJ2-2): DGGITQSPKYLFRKEGQNVTLSCEQNLNHDAMYWYRQDPGQGLRLIYYSQIVNDFQKGDIAEGYSVSREKKESFPLTVTSAQKNPTAFYLCASKIGAGELFFGEGSRLTVL.

A word on this clone: Other DNA sequences in this specimen translate into the identical CDR3. V usage is TRBV5-1 and J usage is TRBJ1-5; TRBD1 matches at 7 bases. The V gene end was trimmed by 5 bases and the J gene end by 0 bases; junction bases not matched to a gene: 5. In germline, CDR1 is SGHRS, CDR2 YFSETQ. CDR3 length: 15 residues. CDR3 DNA sequence: TGCGCCAGCAGGACAGGGCCATATAGCAATCAGCCCCAGCATTTT. It encodes CASRTGPYSNQPQHF.

Concerning this clone: One end of the junction does not line up with germline, which may come from a read error. V usage is TRBV5-8 and J usage is TRBJ1-3, with unresolved D. The V gene's germline CDR1 is SGHTS and CDR2 YDEGEE. The CDR3 consists of 13 residues. CDR3 region: CASGLYSGNTIYF. As DNA, the CDR3 is TGTGCCAGCGGCTTGTACTCTGGAAACACCATATATTTT.

The V call is TRBV30, the J call TRBJ1-4; 8 nucleotides align to TRBD1. This CDR3 region has 15 residues. From germline, CDR1 is GTSNPN and CDR2 SVGIG (reference sequence). With V trimmed by 1 base and J by 8 bases, 9 bases remained unmatched. The CDR3 sequence is CAWSAGQGVLEKLFF. In DNA, the CDR3 is TGTGCCTGGAGTGCCGGACAGGGTGTTTTGGAAAAACTGTTTTTT.

This clone showed up many times. The chain joins TRBV2 to TRBJ1-2, with D uncertain. This CDR3 is 18 amino acids long. Germline V CDR1 and CDR2: SNHLY, FYNNEI. Deletions cut 4 bases from V and 4 bases from J, with 25 bases between. The CDR3 nucleotides read TGTGCCAGCAGTGGGGGAGGCAGACCCACAGATTGGAGCTATGGCTACACCTTC. Translated: CASSGGGRPTDWSYGYTF.

The chain couples TRBV3-1 (or the pseudogene TRBV3-2) to TRBJ2-3; maybe TRBD1 (5 bases). Trimming removed 1 base at V and 4 bases at J, with 15 bases between. Germline V gene lookup returns CDR1 LGHDT and CDR2 YNNKEL (reference sequence). The CDR3 sequence is 16 residues long. The CDR3 loop is CASSQGRVSTADTQYF. The CDR3 DNA follows: TGTGCCAGCAGCCAAGGCAGGGTCTCTACCGCAGATACGCAGTATTTT.

The chain uses TRBV7-9 and TRBJ1-2; 12 nucleotides line up with TRBD1. The CDR3 has 15 residues. The ends lost 5 bases at V and 3 bases at J; junction bases unmatched: 4. CDR1 and CDR2 (germline): SEHNR, FQNEAQ (reference sequence). The CDR3 DNA reads as TGTGCCAGCAGCCCGGGACAGGGGGCAGACTATGGCTACACCTTC. Translation: CASSPGQGADYGYTF.

This rearrangement joins TRBV18 to TRBJ1-1; D unresolved. V was trimmed by 6 bases and J by 1 base, leaving 15 bases between them. Germline V gives CDR1 KGHSH, CDR2 LQKENI. The CDR3 extends over 15 amino acids. For the CDR3, the DNA is TGTGCCAGCTCGCCCGACATGGCCAGGAACACTGAAGCTTTCTTT. Translated: CASSPDMARNTEAFF.

Only a few counts were recorded for this clone. The rearrangement uses TRBV7-2 and TRBJ1-3, with D maybe TRBD1 (6 bases). V was shortened by 5 bases and J by 3 bases, with 8 bases between the two germline ends. Germline V CDR1 and CDR2: SGHTA, FQGNSA. This CDR3 spans 13 amino acids. The CDR3: CASSTDSGNTIYF. The CDR3 DNA sequence: TGTGCCAGCAGCACGGACAGTGGAAACACCATATATTTT.

This clone was counted between two and nine times. This chain links TRBV7-9 with TRBJ1-6, with 7 bases matching TRBD1. The germline CDR1 and CDR2 sequences are SEHNR and FQNEAQ (reference sequence). The CDR3 contains 12 residues. The V gene end was trimmed by 5 bases and the J gene end by 14 bases; junction bases not matched to a gene: 6. CDR3 sequence: CASSPLRGALHF. The DNA of the CDR3 is TGTGCCAGCAGCCCCCTCAGGGGGGCCCTCCACTTT.

CDR3 DNA sequence: TGCGCCAGCAGTGAGTCGTTGGGTTCCGGGACTTCACTCTACGAGCAGTACTTC. Amino acids: CASSESLGSGTSLYEQYF. The V gene is TRBV10-2, the J gene TRBJ2-7; possibly TRBD2 for D (6 bases). CDR1 and CDR2 (germline): WSHSY, SAAADI. Trimming left V 0 bases short and J 3 bases short, with 21 bases between. This CDR3 spans 18 amino acids.

The rearrangement joins TRBV28 to TRBJ2-2, with a weak D call TRBD2 (6 bases). The CDR3 is 14 residues long. Per the germline V gene, CDR1 is MDHEN and CDR2 is SYDVKM. Trimming stripped 10 bases from V and 1 base from J, with 13 bases between. The chain's CDR3 is CATRSGENTGELFF. CDR3 nucleotides: TGTGCCACGAGATCGGGGGAGAACACCGGGGAGCTGTTTTTT.

The chain uses TRBV6-5 and TRBJ1-1; D might be TRBD1 (5 bases). The germline gives CDR1 MNHEY, CDR2 SVGAGI. CDR3 length: 14 amino acids. Trimming shortened V by 8 bases and J by 3 bases, and 16 bases separated the two germline ends. CDR3 protein: CASVYQGPHTEAFF. The CDR3 DNA reads as TGTGCCAGCGTGTATCAGGGTCCCCACACTGAAGCTTTCTTT.

The J gene is TRBJ1-5, the V gene TRBV19; D is unresolved. The germline V gene has CDR1 LNHDA and CDR2 SQIVND (reference sequence). CDR3 length: 14 residues. Trimming removed 6 bases from V and 6 bases from J, with 15 bases in between. The CDR3, as DNA: TGTGCCAGTAGGCATAGGGAGGAGGCTCAGCCCCAGCATTTT. Translation gives CASRHREEAQPQHF.

This clone was found once. The chain links TRBV7-6 to TRBJ2-7; D ambiguous. Trimming stripped 2 bases from V and 6 bases from J, with 5 bases between. This CDR3 contains 11 residues. Germline values: CDR1 SGHVS, CDR2 FNYEAQ. DNA for the CDR3: TGTGCCAGCAGCTTAACAAGCGAGCAGTACTTC. Translation gives CASSLTSEQYF.

V usage is TRBV9 and J usage is TRBJ2-1; 8 bases are shared with TRBD1. Looked up from germline, CDR1 is SGDLS and CDR2 is YYNGEE. The CDR3 is made up of 14 amino acids. V dropped 3 bases and J dropped 5; count of bases not matched to a gene: 4. This CDR3 reads CASSGYRGDNEQFF. CDR3 bases: TGTGCCAGCAGCGGATACAGGGGGGACAATGAGCAGTTCTTC.

The chain is built from TRBV4-1 and TRBJ2-7; maybe TRBD2 (5 bases). Trimming pared 6 bases from V and 3 bases from J, leaving 12 bases between. The CDR3 has 13 amino acids. Germline V lookup: CDR1 MGHRA, CDR2 YSYEKL. CDR3 bases: TGCGCCAGCAGACGGACTGGGAGCTACGAGCAGTACTTC. Translation gives CASRRTGSYEQYF.

The CDR3 DNA is TGTGCCAGCAGATTCCCAGGGGAGCGGGGCTACACCTTC. Its protein is CASRFPGERGYTF. The chain uses TRBV6-5 and TRBJ1-2, with D possibly matching TRBD1 (6 bases). Germline V lookup: CDR1 MNHEY, CDR2 SVGAGI. The V end was cut by 6 bases, the J end by 8 bases, with 16 bases between. This CDR3 spans 13 amino acids.

J is TRBJ2-7 and V is TRBV5-1; tentative D call: TRBD2 (5 bases). Trimming left V 6 bases short and J 1 base short, with 11 bases between. The germline gives CDR1 SGHRS, CDR2 YFSETQ. The CDR3 loop spans 13 amino acids. The CDR3, as DNA: TGCGCCAGCAAGTTCGCGGGTTCCTACGAGCAGTACTTC. It specifies CASKFAGSYEQYF.

The rearrangement joins TRBV18 to TRBJ2-7, with TRBD1 as a possible D gene (7 bases). This CDR3 region has 14 residues. Germline lookup yields CDR1 KGHSH and CDR2 LQKENI. Trimming left V 4 bases short and J 6 bases short, with 16 bases between. CDR3 amino acids: CASSQRQGGFEQYF. CDR3 coding DNA: TGTGCCAGCTCACAGAGACAGGGAGGCTTCGAGCAGTACTTC. The entire variable domain, with the rest obtained from reference TRBV18 and TRBJ2-7, is as follows: NAGVMQNPRHLVRRRGQEARLRCSPMKGHSHVYWYRQLPEEGLKFMVYLQKENIIDESGMPKERFSAEFPKEGPSILRIQQVVRGDSAAYFCASSQRQGGFEQYFGPGTRLTVT.

This rearrangement joins TRBV5-1 to TRBJ2-2, with TRBD1 matching over 10 bases. CDR1 SGHRS and CDR2 YFSETQ come from the germline V gene. With 3 bases clipped from V and 4 bases from J, the junction kept 3 bases outside the gene matches. The CDR3 runs 15 residues. This CDR3 is CASSSGQGSTGELFF. In DNA, the CDR3 is TGCGCCAGCAGCTCGGGACAGGGGAGCACCGGGGAGCTGTTTTTT.

The chain uses TRBV19 and TRBJ1-1, with 9 bases lining up with TRBD1. The V and J ends lost 1 base and 5 bases, in that order; junction bases with no gene match: 2. This CDR3 is 14 amino acids long. CDR1 and CDR2 from the germline V gene are LNHDA and SQIVND (reference sequence). The chain's CDR3 is CASSIGDRDTEAFF. CDR3 nucleotide sequence: TGTGCCAGTAGTATAGGGGACAGGGATACTGAAGCTTTCTTT.

V usage is TRBV19 and J usage is TRBJ1-6, with 7 bases lining up with TRBD1. The CDR3 loop spans 15 amino acids. The germline V gene has CDR1 LNHDA and CDR2 SQIVND (reference sequence). The junction had 11 bases not matched to a gene; V was cut back by 7 bases and J by 8 bases. CDR3 sequence reads: CASTPTGSPYSPLHF. The CDR3 DNA reads TGTGCCAGTACCCCGACAGGGAGCCCGTATTCACCCCTCCACTTT.

This chain links TRBV5-1 with TRBJ2-7; 8 bases line up with TRBD2. The CDR3 loop spans 16 amino acids. The germline V gene has CDR1 SGHRS and CDR2 YFSETQ. The V gene end was trimmed by 0 bases and the J gene end by 3 bases; junction bases not matched to a gene: 8. The CDR3 reads CASSLANLAGVYEQYF. The CDR3 DNA reads TGCGCCAGCAGCTTGGCCAATCTAGCGGGTGTCTACGAGCAGTACTTC.

The chain links TRBV28 to TRBJ1-1, with unresolved D. V shed 7 bases and J shed 2 bases, with 14 bases lying between them. Germline loops: CDR1 MDHEN, CDR2 SYDVKM. The CDR3 spans 14 residues. For the CDR3, the DNA is TGTGCCAGCAATCTACCCGGGAGAAACACTGAAGCTTTCTTT. Translation gives CASNLPGRNTEAFF.

The chain combines TRBV11-2 with TRBJ2-7, with TRBD2 matching 11 bases. CDR3 length: 15 residues. From germline, CDR1 is SGHAT and CDR2 FQNNGV. J was trimmed by 4 bases and V by 7 bases; bases with no gene match: 9. This chain's CDR3 is CASKPGTSGPYEQYF. The CDR3 nucleotides read TGTGCCAGCAAACCCGGGACTAGCGGCCCATACGAGCAGTACTTC.